The source of this TCR beta chain is a study of T-cell reconstitution after alpha-beta-depleted transplantation in children. V shed 3 bases and J 6 bases; nucleotides not matched to a gene: 21. The CDR3 totals 19 residues. CDR1 is DFQATT and CDR2 is SNEGSKA in the germline V gene (reference sequence). Study results and caveats: Reportedly, alpha-beta T cells present about two months post-transplant originated from several hundred expanded clones of graft origin.

TCRbeta library construction was performed incorporating unique molecular identifiers. TCRdb analysed the PCR reads with MiXCR anew, one entry per CDR3 protein. The table lists some 550,000 distinct CDR3 sequences, more than 20% of them singletons. As regards this clonotype: Its antigen is not known.

The receptor was isolated from a boy younger than two who had a stem cell transplant for acute myeloid leukemia, so the T cells may come from the graft donor. The chain combines TRBV20-1 with TRBJ2-1, with 9 bases identical to TRBD1. Sequenced material: PBMCs, mostly from graft donor cells, taken 360 days after TCRalphabeta/CD19-depleted stem cell transplant. CDR3 in DNA: TGCAGTGCTAGGGATACCGGGACAGGGTTCATGTGGAGCGGCAATGAGCAGTTCTTC. Protein sequence: CSARDTGTGFMWSGNEQFF.